Below are 5 T cell receptor beta chains sequenced from a single sample in a study of T-cell memory formation after mild COVID-19. TCRdb re-called the 5' RACE reads with MiXCR, one entry per CDR3 protein. The sample yields 150,000 to 200,000 distinct CDR3 sequences, roughly 15% seen once. The sequencing input was PBMCs or a T cell subset sorted from them (not recorded which). Receptors originate from an adult woman who had mild COVID-19 (a few samples of this study predate the infection). Cell type and time point are not known.

The V call is TRBV7-9, the J call TRBJ1-3; unclear D gene. V lost 5 bases and J 0 bases, leaving 11 bases between the germline ends. Germline values: CDR1 SEHNR, CDR2 FQNEAQ (reference sequence). The CDR3 is 15 amino acids. CDR3: CASSLNPISGNTIYF. The CDR3 nucleotides are TGTGCCAGCAGCCTAAACCCCATCTCTGGAAACACCATATATTTT.

The rearrangement joins TRBV4-1 to TRBJ1-4; D is unclear. Trimming removed 0 bases at V and 8 bases at J, with 16 bases between. CDR1 is MGHRA, CDR2 YSYEKL, per germline. CDR3 length: 16 amino acids. The CDR3 loop reads CASSQDSQASNEKLFF. CDR3 DNA sequence: TGCGCCAGCAGCCAAGACTCCCAGGCCTCGAACGAAAAACTGTTTTTT.

This clonotype was found many times. The chain links TRBV5-5 to TRBJ2-7, with 10 nucleotides matching TRBD2. The CDR3 totals 14 residues. Looked up from germline, CDR1 is SGHKS and CDR2 is YYEKEE (reference sequence). The J segment lost 3 bases and the V segment lost 0 bases, leaving 0 bases of the junction unmatched. The CDR3 DNA is TGTGCCAGCAGCTTGGGGACTAGCGGCTACGAGCAGTACTTC. Translation: CASSLGTSGYEQYF.

This clonotype has just a few counts. V usage is TRBV9 and J usage is TRBJ2-7; the D gene is possibly TRBD2 (5 bases). Trimming removed 1 base from V and 3 bases from J, with 20 bases in between. Germline V gene data show CDR1 as SGDLS and CDR2 as YYNGEE. The CDR3 runs to 17 residues. The CDR3 spells CASSVPPAAPRDYEQYF. The CDR3 DNA reads TGTGCCAGCAGCGTACCCCCGGCCGCACCTCGGGACTACGAGCAGTACTTC.

This clonotype has just a few counts. The rearrangement joins TRBV5-1 to TRBJ2-1; 13 positions match TRBD2. The CDR3 has 19 amino acids. V shed 4 bases, J shed 8 bases, and the junction held 18 bases outside the gene matches. The germline V gene encodes CDR1 SGHRS and CDR2 YFSETQ. CDR3 nucleotides: TGCGCCAGCAGCCCGACTAGCGGGGGGCATTTTCACCCTGTTGATGAGCAGTTCTTC. Translating gives CASSPTSGGHFHPVDEQFF.